One sample yielded the 24 T cell receptor beta chains listed below, sequenced in a study of cytomegalovirus exposure and HLA in healthy donors. PCR amplification relied on 60 Vbeta primers (plus 13 Jbeta primers). Method: immunoSEQ multiplex PCR; TCRdb's copy keeps in-frame clones and lacks some. This table holds 99,000 or so clones, 75% to 85% found once. Sequencing was performed on PBMCs. The receptors were gathered from a man aged 30 to 45 in good health and CMV-seronegative.

The chain has TRBV5-1 and TRBJ1-1; no clear D. From germline, CDR1 is SGHRS and CDR2 YFSETQ. Trimming cost V 7 bases and J 7 bases, with 14 bases left between them. The CDR3 loop spans 12 amino acids. CDR3 coding DNA: TGCGCCAGCGGGAGGGAACCTTATGAAGCTTTCTTT. Amino acids: CASGREPYEAFF.

The chain recombines TRBV5-1 with TRBJ1-2; D uncertain. This CDR3 region has 12 residues. Germline loops: CDR1 SGHRS, CDR2 YFSETQ. Trimming removed 4 bases at V and 8 bases at J, with 12 bases between. The CDR3 sequence is CASSPEGGGYTF. The CDR3 DNA follows: TGCGCCAGCAGCCCGGAGGGTGGGGGCTACACCTTC. The full variable domain, rest sourced from reference TRBV5-1 and TRBJ1-2, is KAGVTQTPRYLIKTRGQQVTLSCSPISGHRSVSWYQQTPGQGLQFLFEYFSETQRNKGNFPGRFSGRQFSNSRSEMNVSTLELGDSALYLCASSPEGGGYTFGSGTRLTVV.

This clone was picked up one time. The chain carries TRBV4-1 and TRBJ2-7, with D tentatively TRBD2 (5 bases). The V gene's germline CDR1 is MGHRA and CDR2 YSYEKL. The CDR3 runs to 13 residues. V lost 2 bases to trimming and J lost 6 bases, with 11 bases between them. CDR3 sequence (DNA): TGCGCCAGCAGCCAAAAGGAACGGGGCGAGCAGTACTTC. Translated: CASSQKERGEQYF.

CDR3: CASSLETGGGGNQPQHF. The CDR3 nucleotides are TGTGCCAGCAGCTTAGAAACAGGGGGAGGCGGCAATCAGCCCCAGCATTTT. The rearrangement links TRBV7-2 to TRBJ1-5; 8 bases line up with TRBD1. Per germline, CDR1 SGHTA and CDR2 FQGNSA. This CDR3 contains 17 residues. Losses at the gene ends were 1 base for V and 2 bases for J; bases not matched to a gene: 7.

The table lists this clone with a few counts. This chain links TRBV19 with TRBJ1-4; no reliable D call. The CDR3 consists of 13 residues. Germline loops: CDR1 LNHDA, CDR2 SQIVND (reference sequence). Trimming removed 3 bases at V and 5 bases at J, with 7 bases between. This CDR3 is CASSIGRNEKLFF. The CDR3 coding sequence is TGTGCCAGTAGTATCGGGAGGAATGAAAAACTGTTTTTT.

DNA of the CDR3: TGTGCCAGCAGGGCCGGGACAGGAGCTGAAGCTTTCTTT. Translating gives CASRAGTGAEAFF. The chain has TRBV6-5 and TRBJ1-1, with 8 nucleotides matching TRBD1. Germline V gene data show CDR1 as MNHEY and CDR2 as SVGAGI. The CDR3 has 13 residues. Losses at the gene ends were 6 bases for V and 6 bases for J; bases not matched to a gene: 6.

The V gene is TRBV19, the J gene TRBJ1-2; D is ambiguous. The CDR3 contains 14 residues. V lost 7 bases to trimming and J lost 4 bases, with 16 bases between them. The V gene's germline CDR1 is LNHDA and CDR2 SQIVND (reference sequence). DNA for the CDR3: TGTGCCAGTAAGAGGCCCTCCGATTTCTATGGCTACACCTTC. This codes for CASKRPSDFYGYTF. The complete variable domain, with remaining parts taken from reference TRBV19 and TRBJ1-2, reads DGGITQSPKYLFRKEGQNVTLSCEQNLNHDAMYWYRQDPGQGLRLIYYSQIVNDFQKGDIAEGYSVSREKKESFPLTVTSAQKNPTAFYLCASKRPSDFYGYTFGSGTRLTVV.

V usage is TRBV7-9 and J usage is TRBJ1-4; 8 positions agree with TRBD1. This CDR3 contains 15 residues. V was pared by 5 bases and J by 8 bases, with 10 bases of the junction left unmatched. CDR1 SEHNR and CDR2 FQNEAQ come from the germline V gene (reference sequence). The CDR3 bases are TGTGCCAGCAGCATACCGACAGGGGTTGAAGAAAAACTGTTTTTT. This gives the protein CASSIPTGVEEKLFF.

The CDR3 nucleotides read TGCGCCAGCAGCCAAACGACAATCGGACTAGCGGGCACAGATACGCAGTATTTT. Translated: CASSQTTIGLAGTDTQYF. This sequence joins TRBV4-1 and TRBJ2-3; 10 nucleotides align to TRBD2. This CDR3 contains 18 residues. V lost 2 bases and J lost 1; bases outside the gene matches: 9. The V gene's germline CDR1 is MGHRA and CDR2 YSYEKL.

The rearrangement joins TRBV10-3 to TRBJ1-1; TRBD1 aligns across 7 bases. The germline V gene encodes CDR1 ENHRY and CDR2 SYGVKD. CDR3 length: 15 amino acids. Trimming at V came to 4 bases and at J to 3 bases, leaving 8 bases not matched to a gene. CDR3 sequence: CAISAGTDRYTEAFF. The DNA of the CDR3 is TGTGCCATCAGTGCAGGGACAGACCGTTACACTGAAGCTTTCTTT.

This clone appeared once. The genes are TRBV2 and TRBJ1-1; 7 positions agree with TRBD1. CDR1 SNHLY and CDR2 FYNNEI come from the germline V gene. The trim removed 3 bases at V and 4 bases at J, leaving 11 bases unmatched. This CDR3 spans 16 amino acids. The CDR3 spells CASSDPGQASGTEAFF. The CDR3 bases are TGTGCCAGCAGTGACCCCGGACAGGCTTCGGGCACTGAAGCTTTCTTT.

The V and J genes are TRBV10-3 and TRBJ2-5, with D maybe TRBD1 (6 bases). V was pared by 3 bases and J by 5 bases, with 10 bases between. The CDR3 covers 13 residues. Looked up from germline, CDR1 is ENHRY and CDR2 is SYGVKD. The CDR3 region is CAISDGRGETQYF. The CDR3, as DNA: TGTGCCATCAGTGACGGCAGGGGCGAGACCCAGTACTTC.

The CDR3 DNA follows: TGTGCCTGTAACCGGGACAGGGGAACGTATGAGCAGTTCTTC. Amino acid sequence: CACNRDRGTYEQFF. This chain links TRBV30 with TRBJ2-1; 10 bases agree with TRBD1. The CDR3 is made up of 14 amino acids. Trimming removed 6 bases from V and 8 bases from J; junction bases left unmatched: 10. Germline CDR1 is GTSNPN and CDR2 is SVGIG (reference sequence). The variable domain in full, completed from reference TRBV30 and TRBJ2-1, reads SQTIHQWPATLVQPVGSPLSLECTVEGTSNPNLYWYRQAAGRGLQLLFYSVGIGQISSEVPQNLSASRPQDRQFILSSKKLLLSDSGFYLCACNRDRGTYEQFFGPGTRLTVL.

Only a few counts were recorded for this clone. V and J are TRBV6-5 and TRBJ2-4; D might be TRBD2 (5 bases). Trimming removed 7 bases at V and 7 bases at J, with 11 bases between. The V gene's germline CDR1 is MNHEY and CDR2 SVGAGI. The CDR3 spans 12 residues. Here the CDR3 reads CASTNGVNIQYF. CDR3 bases: TGTGCCAGCACCAACGGGGTGAACATTCAGTACTTC.

The chain links TRBV7-2 to TRBJ1-4; D ambiguous. The V end lost 1 base, the J end lost 3 bases, and 9 bases lay between the germline ends. The CDR3 runs to 15 residues. Germline-derived CDR1 and CDR2 are SGHTA and FQGNSA. Here the CDR3 DNA reads TGTGCCAGCAGCTTAGACGAGTCGGCTAATGAAAAACTGTTTTTT. Residues: CASSLDESANEKLFF.

This clone was found once. The V call is TRBV9, the J call TRBJ1-3; D possibly corresponds to TRBD1 (6 bases). The CDR3 loop spans 16 amino acids. V gave up 4 bases and J gave up 0 bases, with 14 bases separating them. The germline CDR1 and CDR2 sequences are SGDLS and YYNGEE. CDR3 loop: CASSIGQSYSGNTIYF. The CDR3 coding sequence is TGTGCCAGCAGCATCGGACAGTCGTACTCTGGAAACACCATATATTTT. The full variable domain, its missing parts supplied by reference TRBV9 and TRBJ1-3, is DSGVTQTPKHLITATGQRVTLRCSPRSGDLSVYWYQQSLDQGLQFLIQYYNGEERAKGNILERFSAQQFPDLHSELNLSSLELGDSALYFCASSIGQSYSGNTIYFGEGSWLTVV.

This clone was observed once. This chain links TRBV27 with TRBJ1-1; D perhaps matches TRBD1 (6 bases). Between the trimmed V and J ends, which lost 2 bases and 8 bases, there was a span of 21 bases. From germline, CDR1 is MNHEY and CDR2 SMNVEV (reference sequence). The CDR3 length is 16 residues. The CDR3 reads CASSLRGGLRRTEAFF. The CDR3 nucleotides are TGTGCCAGCAGTTTACGCGGGGGGCTCCGGCGGACAGAAGCTTTCTTT.

Only a few counts were recorded for this clone. The chain recombines TRBV11-1 with TRBJ2-5; D might be TRBD2 (6 bases). V shed 7 bases and J shed 5 bases, with 17 bases lying between them. Germline V gene sequence: CDR1 SGHAT, CDR2 FQDESV (reference sequence). The CDR3 runs 14 residues. CDR3 nucleotide sequence: TGTGCCAGCACACACTCGGACGGAGGGGAGACCCAGTACTTC. It yields the protein CASTHSDGGETQYF.

J is TRBJ2-3 and V is TRBV4-2, with no clear D. The CDR3 covers 16 residues. CDR1 is LGHNA and CDR2 is YNFKEQ in the germline V gene. Trimming stripped 0 bases from V and 4 bases from J, with 14 bases between. The CDR3 loop reads CASSQDGKGRADTQYF. CDR3 DNA sequence: TGTGCCAGCAGCCAAGATGGTAAAGGTCGGGCAGATACGCAGTATTTT.

This chain links TRBV5-4 with TRBJ1-5; TRBD1 might be the D (5 bases). The ends were cut back, 5 bases at V and 1 base at J, with 10 bases in the middle. The germline V gene has CDR1 SGHNT and CDR2 YYREEE (reference sequence). This CDR3 comprises 14 residues. CDR3 amino acids: CASSRQGSNQPQHF. The CDR3 DNA reads as TGTGCCAGCAGTCGTCAGGGAAGCAATCAGCCCCAGCATTTT.

This clone was seen once. The rearrangement joins TRBV27 to TRBJ2-1; the match to TRBD2 covers 13 bases. The CDR3 has 15 amino acids. V lost 5 bases to trimming and J lost 5 bases; unmatched junction nucleotides: 3. Per germline, CDR1 MNHEY and CDR2 SMNVEV (reference sequence). The CDR3 nucleotides are TGTGCCAGCAGTCCGACTAGCGGGAGGAACAATGAGCAGTTCTTC. Residues: CASSPTSGRNNEQFF.

This chain uses TRBV5-1 with TRBJ2-1, with D perhaps matching TRBD1 (6 bases). This CDR3 has 16 amino acids. V was pared by 7 bases and J by 0 bases, with 17 bases between. CDR1 and CDR2 (germline): SGHRS, YFSETQ. This chain's CDR3 is CASGGLSLSSYNEQFF. In DNA, the CDR3 is TGCGCCAGCGGGGGCCTGTCACTGAGCTCCTACAATGAGCAGTTCTTC.

This chain links TRBV5-1 with TRBJ2-5; TRBD2 matches at 8 bases. Germline lookup yields CDR1 SGHRS and CDR2 YFSETQ. The CDR3 contains 17 residues. The ends lost 1 base at V and 2 bases at J; junction bases unmatched: 10. This CDR3 reads CASSLSGGGSEQETQYF. For the CDR3, the DNA is TGCGCCAGCAGCTTGAGCGGGGGCGGTAGCGAGCAAGAGACCCAGTACTTC.

The chain combines TRBV15 with TRBJ2-7, with a tentative D call TRBD1 (7 bases). The CDR3 sequence is 16 residues long. With 6 bases removed from V and 0 bases from J, the gap between germline ends came to 18 bases. CDR1 LNHNV and CDR2 YYDKDF come from the germline V gene (reference sequence). The CDR3 protein is CATRDRTTSSSYEQYF. The CDR3 nucleotides are TGTGCCACCAGGGACAGGACTACCTCTAGCTCCTACGAGCAGTACTTC.